This T cell receptor (beta chain) was sequenced in a study of identical twins. Each cDNA held unique molecular identifiers, and template switching gave it a universal primer site. Each CDR3 protein is one row after TCRdb ran MiXCR on the 5' RACE reads. The sample holds 400,000 to 550,000 distinct CDR3 sequences, roughly a fifth seen once. The CDR3 contains 12 residues. V lost 3 bases and J lost 1, with 3 bases in between. CDR1 and CDR2 (germline): LNHDA, SQIVND (reference sequence). Another study also made use of these data, one on T cells expressing NK-cell markers. That report adds: Most of the eight sequenced donors tested HCMV-seropositive; one tested seronegative.

Sample: CD4+ T cells sorted from blood. This chain links TRBV19 with TRBJ1-1; D is unclear. This sequence originates from a woman aged 18-35 years in good health. CDR3 nucleotide sequence: TGTGCCAGTAGTATGGAGAACACTGAAGCTTTCTTT. Amino acids: CASSMENTEAFF.